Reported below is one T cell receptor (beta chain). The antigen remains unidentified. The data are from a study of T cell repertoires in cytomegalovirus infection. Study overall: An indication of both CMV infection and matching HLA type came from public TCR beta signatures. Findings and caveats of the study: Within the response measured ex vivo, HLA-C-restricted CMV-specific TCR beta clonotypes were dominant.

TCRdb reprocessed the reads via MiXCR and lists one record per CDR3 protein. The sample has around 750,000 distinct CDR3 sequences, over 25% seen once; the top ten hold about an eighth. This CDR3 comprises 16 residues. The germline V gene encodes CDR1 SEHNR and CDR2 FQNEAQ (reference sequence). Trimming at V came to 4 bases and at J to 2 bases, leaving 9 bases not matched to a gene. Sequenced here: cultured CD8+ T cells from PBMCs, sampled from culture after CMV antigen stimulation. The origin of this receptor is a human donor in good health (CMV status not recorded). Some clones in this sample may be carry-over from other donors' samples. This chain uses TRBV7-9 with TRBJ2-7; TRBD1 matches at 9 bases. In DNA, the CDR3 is TGTGCCAGCAGCTCCATCCGACAGGGGGTGCCCTACGAGCAGTACTTC. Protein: CASSSIRQGVPYEQYF.